The 19 T cell receptor beta chains below all came from one sample that was sequenced in a study of blood T cells in healthy people across ages (dated by TCRdb to between 2014 and 2017). Library prep was done by 5' RACE. TCRdb lists the instrument as Illumina HiSeq 2500. A second PCR of roughly 7 to 12 cycles was performed with a sample-barcoded 5' primer and a J-beta primer mix. The raw public reads went through TCRdb reprocessing: fastp at Q25, MiXCR clone calling, in-frame beta chains kept. Each CDR3 protein gets just one entry, which takes the most common genes and DNA from the rows behind it. The sample table holds hundreds of thousands of distinct CDR3 sequences, of which about 61% were seen once. The top ten hold 25% to 30% of the sample. The specimen sequenced was blood. These receptors came from a man in his forties or fifties in good health.

This chain joins TRBV7-2 and TRBJ2-5; D is possibly TRBD2 (6 bases). This CDR3 comprises 15 residues. Trimming shortened V by 4 bases and J by 1 base, and 13 bases separated the two germline ends. The germline V gene encodes CDR1 SGHTA and CDR2 FQGNSA. CDR3 sequence (DNA): TGTGCCAGCAGCTATCCGGTGGGGGGCCAAGAGACCCAGTACTTC. This sequence encodes CASSYPVGGQETQYF.

The rearrangement joins TRBV6-5 to TRBJ1-5; the D gene is possibly TRBD1 (5 bases). The CDR3 has 15 residues. In germline, CDR1 is MNHEY, CDR2 SVGAGI. The germline V and J ends were trimmed by 6 bases and 5 bases, with 17 bases remaining between them. Written as DNA, the CDR3 is TGTGCCAGCAGAAACGGGGCAGGGAAAGATCAGCCCCAGCATTTT. It yields the protein CASRNGAGKDQPQHF.

The V call is TRBV9, the J call TRBJ1-4; D is unresolved. From germline, CDR1 is SGDLS and CDR2 YYNGEE. With 3 bases removed from V and 6 bases from J, the gap between germline ends came to 15 bases. This CDR3 is built from 15 residues. The CDR3 region is CASSARGSADEKLFF. In DNA form, the CDR3 reads TGTGCCAGCAGCGCGAGAGGGAGTGCGGATGAAAAACTGTTTTTT. The full variable domain, completed using reference TRBV9 and TRBJ1-4, is DSGVTQTPKHLITATGQRVTLRCSPRSGDLSVYWYQQSLDQGLQFLIQYYNGEERAKGNILERFSAQQFPDLHSELNLSSLELGDSALYFCASSARGSADEKLFFGSGTQLSVL.

The chain links TRBV24-1 to TRBJ2-3; weak D call: TRBD2 (7 bases). Germline CDR1 and CDR2: KGHDR and SFDVKD. CDR3 size: 16 residues. The V end lost 5 bases, the J end lost 9 bases, and 23 bases lay between the germline ends. Here the CDR3 reads CATSGFGGGRSLTQYF. The CDR3 DNA reads TGTGCCACCAGTGGTTTTGGGGGGGGGCGGTCGCTGACGCAGTATTTT.

The gene calls are TRBV7-3 and TRBJ1-2, with D maybe TRBD1 (5 bases). V lost 3 bases and J lost 8, with 16 bases in between. Germline CDR1 reads SGHTA; CDR2 reads FQGTGA. The CDR3 length is 14 residues. This CDR3 reads CASSLGTDPRGYTF. The CDR3, as DNA: TGTGCCAGCAGCTTGGGGACGGACCCGCGGGGCTACACCTTC.

This clonotype was seen a single time. CDR3 DNA sequence: TGCGCCAGCAGCTTGCCAGGCGACCAAGAGACCCAGTACTTC. This translates into CASSLPGDQETQYF. The rearrangement links TRBV5-1 to TRBJ2-7; D not certain. The tail of the sequence fits TRBJ2-5 better, so the J call may be wrong. Germline V gene lookup returns CDR1 SGHRS and CDR2 YFSETQ. The CDR3 spans 14 residues.

This clonotype was found a few times. The chain has TRBV5-1 and TRBJ1-2; possibly TRBD1 for D (6 bases). Germline CDR1 is SGHRS and CDR2 is YFSETQ. The CDR3 extends over 14 amino acids. V was pared by 5 bases and J by 6 bases, with 17 bases between. The CDR3 here is CASSVQGSMDGYTF. DNA of the CDR3: TGCGCCAGCAGTGTACAGGGTTCTATGGATGGCTACACCTTC.

This clonotype has a handful of counts. The V gene is TRBV7-2, the J gene TRBJ1-6; D remains unclear. The V end was cut by 5 bases, the J end by 9 bases, with 14 bases between. The CDR3 contains 14 residues. Germline V CDR1 and CDR2: SGHTA, FQGNSA. In DNA, the CDR3 is TGTGCCAGCAGCCATACACTGATCGGTTCACCCCTCCACTTT. It is translated as CASSHTLIGSPLHF.

This rearrangement joins TRBV7-9 to TRBJ2-7; D remains unclear. The DNA end favors TRBJ2-5, so the J call may be wrong. Germline V gives CDR1 SEHNR, CDR2 FQNEAQ (reference sequence). The CDR3 totals 12 residues. The CDR3, as DNA: TGTGCCAGCAGCTCTCACCCGTTGACCCAGTACTTC. Its protein is CASSSHPLTQYF.

This clonotype was found a few times. The CDR3: CASSKKVRYMRVSCYTF. For the CDR3, the DNA is TGTGCCAGCAGCAAGAAAGTCCGATACATGCGCGTCAGTTGCTACACCTTC. The chain joins TRBV21-1 to TRBJ1-2. TRBV21-1 is classified as a pseudogene. The CDR3 length is 17 residues.

This chain links TRBV28 with TRBJ2-7, with no clear D. Germline V lookup: CDR1 MDHEN, CDR2 SYDVKM. With 7 bases removed from V and 3 bases from J, the gap between germline ends came to 7 bases. The length of the CDR3 is 11 residues. The CDR3 bases are TGTGCCAGCACAAAAAGCTACGAGCAGTACTTC. Translated: CASTKSYEQYF.

V is TRBV20-1 and J is TRBJ1-2, with 10 bases identical to TRBD1. Per germline, CDR1 DFQATT and CDR2 SNEGSKA (reference sequence). The CDR3 sequence is 16 residues long. Unmatched junction bases numbered 8, after V lost 0 bases and J lost 4 bases. CDR3 in amino acids: CSARDLRTGGSYGYTF. Here the CDR3 DNA reads TGCAGTGCTAGAGATCTCCGGACAGGGGGATCCTATGGCTACACCTTC.

The chain uses TRBV7-2 and TRBJ1-3; 7 bases align to TRBD1. This CDR3 comprises 13 residues. Trimming at V came to 6 bases and at J to 4 bases, leaving 3 bases not matched to a gene. The germline CDR1 and CDR2 sequences are SGHTA and FQGNSA. The CDR3 DNA sequence: TGTGCCAGCAGAACAGGGGCCGGAAACACCATATATTTT. This translates into CASRTGAGNTIYF.

This chain connects TRBV9 to TRBJ2-3, with D possibly matching TRBD2 (6 bases). The germline V gene encodes CDR1 SGDLS and CDR2 YYNGEE. This CDR3 region has 14 residues. Trimming removed 7 bases from V and 3 bases from J, with 15 bases in between. The CDR3 nucleotides are TGTGCCAGCTCCCGCCGGGAGCAGACAGATACGCAGTATTTT. It translates to CASSRREQTDTQYF. Looking up the rest from reference TRBV9 and TRBJ2-3 gives the full variable domain: DSGVTQTPKHLITATGQRVTLRCSPRSGDLSVYWYQQSLDQGLQFLIQYYNGEERAKGNILERFSAQQFPDLHSELNLSSLELGDSALYFCASSRREQTDTQYFGPGTRLTVL.

The chain is built from TRBV20-1 and TRBJ2-7, with TRBD2 matching over 16 bases. V gave up 5 bases and J gave up 6 bases; unmatched junction bases: 4. Germline V gene data show CDR1 as DFQATT and CDR2 as SNEGSKA (reference sequence). The CDR3 length is 14 residues. CDR3: CSALGTSGRAEQYF. The CDR3 DNA sequence: TGCAGTGCTCTCGGGACTAGCGGGAGGGCCGAGCAGTACTTC.

The chain couples TRBV5-1 to TRBJ1-4; TRBD1 matches at 7 bases. Looked up from germline, CDR1 is SGHRS and CDR2 is YFSETQ. With 3 bases clipped from V and 8 bases from J, the junction kept 16 bases outside the gene matches. This CDR3 region has 17 residues. For the CDR3, the DNA is TGCGCCAGCAGCTCGACAGGGACGGGGGGTCTGGGGGAAAAACTGTTTTTT. Protein sequence: CASSSTGTGGLGEKLFF.

This clonotype was seen only a few times. V gene TRBV7-2 combines with J gene TRBJ2-1; 9 bases are a match to TRBD2. The J segment lost 7 bases and the V segment lost 1 base, leaving 5 bases of the junction unmatched. This CDR3 contains 15 residues. Germline CDR1 and CDR2: SGHTA and FQGNSA. The CDR3 reads CASSLEAGGLNEQFF. The DNA of the CDR3 is TGTGCCAGCAGCTTAGAAGCGGGAGGATTAAATGAGCAGTTCTTC.

This chain joins TRBV28 and TRBJ2-1, with 12 bases fitting TRBD2. The CDR3 sequence is 17 residues long. Germline V gene data show CDR1 as MDHEN and CDR2 as SYDVKM. The trim removed 2 bases at V and 4 bases at J, leaving 6 bases unmatched. As DNA, the CDR3 is TGTGCCAGCAGTTTAATTCTAGCGGGGGGGGATTACAATGAGCAGTTCTTC. Protein sequence: CASSLILAGGDYNEQFF.

Concerning this clonotype itself: Since a much larger clone is just one base distant, this may be a read error. The genes are TRBV4-3 and TRBJ2-5, with 11 bases fitting TRBD2. Germline V gene lookup returns CDR1 LGHNA and CDR2 YSLEER. The CDR3 totals 16 residues. This CDR3 is CANSPQLAGEGNEQYF. In DNA form, the CDR3 reads TGCGCCAACAGCCCCCAACTAGCGGGAGAAGGAAATGAGCAGTACTTC.